Given below is one TCR beta chain in context. What antigen it recognizes has not been identified. Base qualities are not at hand, and no much larger clone is one base apart. The sample belongs to a study of somatic mutations in cytotoxic T cells in rheumatoid arthritis (dated by TCRdb to between 2016 and 2019). At the level of the whole study: Right after diagnosis and prior to the start of any treatment, about 29 ml EDTA of peripheral blood was drawn from patients. TCRB deep sequencing was performed for roughly 69 rheumatoid arthritis patients and approximately 20 healthy controls. Some T-cell populations stained with V beta antibodies were sorted by flow on a FACSAria II or Sony SH800 to nearly 100% purity, with sorted V beta1+ cells additionally subjected to TCRB sequencing. Patients and controls did not essentially differ in median age, which was nearly identical between the groups. Whether expanded CD8+ T-cell clones in untreated, newly diagnosed rheumatoid arthritis carry somatic mutations was the study question, and clonality was characterized with TCRB deep sequencing. On the study overall, not on this receptor specifically: In about an eighth of the roughly 65 patients the largest CD8+ clone exceeded 20% of CD8+ cells, and several identical CD8+ TCRB sequences were shared between blood and synovial fluid. CD8+ clonality increased with age in patients (Spearman r ≈ 0.5) but not in healthy controls. The finding that TRBV07 was slightly underrepresented in patients was left unadjusted for multiple comparisons. CD8+ T-cell clonality in rheumatoid arthritis patients was not significantly different from that in age-matched healthy controls. Viral specificity could not be ruled out by absence from virus-specific databases, and the antigen targets of the expanded CD8+ clones remained unknown.

Sequencing of TCRB CDR3 was done on genomic DNA with the immunoSEQ assay. Per the authors' processing: Only a few patient CD8+ clones larger than 1% matched published virus-specific TCRB sequences when compared against them. Nothing other than productive TCRB rearrangements was included in the analyses. A clone was defined by a unique TCRB CDR3 sequence, and clonality was computed as a productive clonality index based on Shannon entropy. The template counts of each clone relative to the total templates per sample were used to calculate repertoire overlap between two samples. Flow cytometry-measured V-gene usage correlated with V-gene usage from TCRB sequencing, with a Spearman r of approximately 0.55. Entries here come from immuneACCESS through TCRdb and include only in-frame sequences with V and J called. Some clones fail to appear in such tables; in the studies checked, an unresolved V gene covers under half of the shortfall, and the cause of the remainder is unknown. Clone size and the V and J calls come from that table; the DNA yielded D and trimming. Within this sample are roughly 6,400 clones, with about 80% of them counted one time only. The top ten constitute approximately 11% of the sample.

CDR1 and CDR2, per the germline V gene, are MNHEY and SVGAGI. CDR3 length: 16 amino acids, cysteine to phenylalanine. Only CDR3 DNA is held: 48 bases, read in frame from base 1. After removal of 7 bases from V and 0 bases from J, the junction retains 6 bases not matched to a gene. CD4+ and CD8+ cells were isolated by positive magnetic bead selection on an AutoMACS, and purity was checked by flow cytometry. Initial screening for clonal expansions relied on flow cytometry with a TCR V beta antibody panel, after which sorted CD8+ fractions underwent TCRB deep sequencing for characterization. Peripheral blood mononuclear cells were isolated by Ficoll-Paque PLUS density gradient separation. Nucleospin Tissue or Tissue XS kits were used to extract DNA from CD4-enriched, CD8-enriched or PBMC samples, and a Qubit 2.0 fluorometer was used for quantification.

The TCR comes from an adult with rheumatoid arthritis. Sequencing was performed on CD8+ T cells sorted from blood. Recombination joined TRBV6-5 with TRBJ2-2; TRBD2 fits 9 bases in the junction. The CDR3 region reads CASIYSGGANTGELFF. The nucleotide sequence reads TGTGCCAGCATTTATAGCGGGGGAGCGAACACCGGGGAGCTGTTTTTT.